This T cell receptor (beta chain) was found in a study of spatial heterogeneity in lung cancer. This CDR3 is built from 18 residues. CDR1 MNHEY and CDR2 SMNVEV come from the germline V gene (reference sequence). Trimming shortened V by 5 bases and J by 6 bases, and 26 bases separated the two germline ends. Many counts were recorded for this clonotype. TCRdb redid the calling of the 5' RACE reads with MiXCR, one entry per CDR3 protein. The sample lists 48,000 or so distinct CDR3 sequences, approximately 5.3% occurring once. The time point here: sample taken at primary tumor resection. J is TRBJ2-1 and V is TRBV27; the D call may be TRBD1 or TRBD2 (5 bases each). The sample here was PBMCs, taken at surgery. This clonotype was obtained from a male donor with early-stage non-small cell lung cancer. In DNA form, the CDR3 reads TGTGCCAGCAGTCCCCCTCGCAGAGGGGCGGAGCTCGTCAATGAGCAGTTCTTC. It translates to CASSPPRRGAELVNEQFF.